The clone carrying this TCR beta chain was seen at least ten times. The data were taken from a study of human T cells and chemical hapten exposure. Across the whole study: Patients, largely female, had alopecia areata, totalis or universalis.

Time point: patch test 2, 6 weeks after DPC sensitization. The treatment is: therapeutic diphenylcyclopropenone sensitization with weekly scalp DPC. There are 14 residues in the CDR3. In germline, CDR1 is DFQATT, CDR2 SNEGSKA (reference sequence). V shed 1 base and J shed 6 bases, with 15 bases lying between them. TCRdb analysed the RACE reads with MiXCR anew, one entry per CDR3 protein. This sample yields some 350,000 distinct CDR3 sequences, of which roughly 6.3% are seen a single time; around 6.1% belongs to the top ten. The J gene is TRBJ1-1, the V gene TRBV20-1; weak D call: TRBD1 (5 bases). The sequence was collected from a woman between 18 and 29 years old with alopecia areata. Some clones in this sample may be carry-over from other donors' samples. The sample consisted of whole blood, taken in connection with sensitization to the hapten diphenylcyclopropenone (DPC). The CDR3 sequence is CSARAIDSRSEAFF. Written as DNA, the CDR3 is TGCAGTGCTAGAGCTATTGACAGCAGATCTGAAGCTTTCTTT.